This T cell receptor beta chain originates from a study of blood T cell repertoires in COVID-19. For the study at large: In each case, the material was cDNA or gDNA derived from T cells, B-cell-depleted T cells, or PBMCs.

The germline V gene encodes CDR1 KGHSH and CDR2 LQKENI. V dropped 6 bases and J dropped 6 bases, with 18 bases sitting between them. The CDR3 extends over 14 amino acids. Repertoires were generated with immunoSEQ multiplex PCR, while TCRdb's copy carries only in-frame clones and drops some. The sample comprises roughly 74,000 clones, 85% to 90% of which are singletons, and more than 1.5% rests with the top ten. Material: peripheral blood. The chain employs TRBV18 and TRBJ2-7; possibly TRBD2 for D (5 bases). The TCR comes from a woman over 75 with active or convalescent COVID-19. The CDR3 here is CASSPDGVRSEQYF. The CDR3 coding sequence is TGTGCCAGCTCCCCGGACGGGGTTCGGTCCGAGCAGTACTTC. The full variable domain, its missing parts supplied by reference TRBV18 and TRBJ2-7, is NAGVMQNPRHLVRRRGQEARLRCSPMKGHSHVYWYRQLPEEGLKFMVYLQKENIIDESGMPKERFSAEFPKEGPSILRIQQVVRGDSAAYFCASSPDGVRSEQYFGPGTRLTVT.